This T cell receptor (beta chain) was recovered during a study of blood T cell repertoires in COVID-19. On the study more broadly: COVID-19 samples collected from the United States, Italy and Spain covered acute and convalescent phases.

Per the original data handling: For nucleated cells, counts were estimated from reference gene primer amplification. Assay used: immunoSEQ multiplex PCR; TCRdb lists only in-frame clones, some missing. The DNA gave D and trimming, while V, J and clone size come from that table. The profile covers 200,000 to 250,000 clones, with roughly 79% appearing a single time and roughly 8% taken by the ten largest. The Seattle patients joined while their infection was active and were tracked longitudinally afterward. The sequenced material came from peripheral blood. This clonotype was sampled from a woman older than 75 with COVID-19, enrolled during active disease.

CDR3 DNA: TGTGCCAGCAGCCGAGCCCCGAACACTGAAGCTTTCTTT. Protein sequence: CASSRAPNTEAFF. The chain is built from TRBV9 and TRBJ1-1, with D hard to call. The CDR3 has 13 residues. CDR1 is SGDLS, CDR2 YYNGEE, per germline. The germline V and J ends were trimmed by 4 bases and 1 base, with 8 bases remaining between them. Supplemented by reference TRBV9 and TRBJ1-1, the full variable domain reads DSGVTQTPKHLITATGQRVTLRCSPRSGDLSVYWYQQSLDQGLQFLIQYYNGEERAKGNILERFSAQQFPDLHSELNLSSLELGDSALYFCASSRAPNTEAFFGQGTRLTVV.